One sample yielded the 8 T cell receptor beta chains listed below, sequenced in a study of vaccination and CD4 T cells after COVID-19. Antigens of these TCRs are unknown. Treatment specified: roughly 10-day PBMC culture with coronavirus spike peptide pools or control peptides (ViraFEST assay). Samples of CD4+ T cells were obtained from the unexposed donor before the COVID-19 pandemic (2011-2018). Sequence data for DNA of cultured CD4+ T cells were generated by the Oncomine TCR Beta short-read assay. Using its own MiXCR run on the PCR reads, TCRdb lists one record per CDR3 protein. There are a few thousand distinct CDR3 sequences in the sample; roughly two thirds occur only once, and under 35% lies in the top ten. The specimen was CD4+ T cells from blood, cultured in vitro. The origin of the receptors is a human donor in good health.

A few counts support this clonotype. The chain employs TRBV20-1 and TRBJ2-5; D is tentatively TRBD1 or TRBD2 (5 bases each). V lost 3 bases to trimming and J lost 5 bases, with 10 bases between them. From germline, CDR1 is DFQATT and CDR2 SNEGSKA (reference sequence). The CDR3 consists of 12 residues. The chain's CDR3 is CSARSGAETQYF. The CDR3 nucleotides are TGCAGTGCTAGGTCCGGGGCGGAGACCCAGTACTTC.

This clonotype was recorded only once. This chain joins TRBV7-2 and TRBJ1-5; D gene unclear. Trimming pared 5 bases from V and 6 bases from J, leaving 17 bases between. The CDR3 runs 15 residues. Germline CDR1 is SGHTA and CDR2 is FQGNSA. The CDR3: CASSPDRPGIQPQHF. CDR3 coding DNA: TGTGCCAGCAGCCCGGACCGCCCTGGGATTCAGCCCCAGCATTTT. The variable domain in full, completed from reference TRBV7-2 and TRBJ1-5, reads GAGVSQSPSNKVTEKGKDVELRCDPISGHTALYWYRQSLGQGLEFLIYFQGNSAPDKSGLPSDRFSAERTGGSVSTLTIQRTQQEDSAVYLCASSPDRPGIQPQHFGDGTRLSIL.

The gene calls are TRBV27 and TRBJ1-2, with D maybe TRBD1 (6 bases). In germline, CDR1 is MNHEY, CDR2 SMNVEV (reference sequence). The V and J ends lost 0 bases and 4 bases respectively, with 6 bases between them. This CDR3 is built from 13 residues. CDR3 DNA: TGTGCCAGCAGTTTATCAGGGGGCTATGGCTACACCTTC. Translation gives CASSLSGGYGYTF.

This clonotype occurred once. The rearrangement joins TRBV7-2 to TRBJ2-7, with 8 bases aligning to TRBD1. The V gene end was trimmed by 6 bases and the J gene end by 6 bases; junction bases not matched to a gene: 4. Germline values: CDR1 SGHTA, CDR2 FQGNSA. This CDR3 has 12 residues. The CDR3 loop reads CASRRTGIEQYF. The DNA of the CDR3 is TGTGCCAGCAGGCGGACAGGGATCGAGCAGTACTTC.

This clonotype has a handful of counts. A junction boundary mismatches the germline segment, possibly from a read error. The chain employs TRBV2 and TRBJ1-2; 10 bases match TRBD1. The CDR3 has 14 residues. The germline V gene has CDR1 SNHLY and CDR2 FYNNEI. The CDR3 region is CASNPGQGNFGYTF. DNA of the CDR3: TGTGCCAGCAACCCGGGACAGGGGAACTTTGGCTACACCTTC. The entire variable domain, with the rest obtained from reference TRBV2 and TRBJ1-2, is as follows: EPEVTQTPSHQVTQMGQEVILRCVPISNHLYFYWYRQILGQKVEFLVSFYNNEISEKSEIFDDQFSVERPDGSNFTLKIRSTKLEDSAMYFCASNPGQGNFGYTFGSGTRLTVV.

The CDR3 DNA follows: TGTGCCAGCACCCTAACGGGGGGGCCAGGCTACGAGCAGTACTTC. This sequence encodes CASTLTGGPGYEQYF. This chain links TRBV7-2 with TRBJ2-7, with 8 nucleotides matching TRBD2. J gave up 3 bases and V 7 bases, and 11 bases lay outside the gene matches. The CDR3 consists of 15 residues. Germline CDR1 reads SGHTA; CDR2 reads FQGNSA.

The chain is built from TRBV6-1 and TRBJ2-3; perhaps TRBD2 as D (5 bases). This CDR3 comprises 14 residues. CDR1 is MNHNS, CDR2 SASEGT, per germline. V dropped 6 bases and J dropped 2 bases, with 12 bases sitting between them. The CDR3 region is CASRLGLYTDTQYF. The DNA for the CDR3 is TGTGCCAGCAGGCTAGGACTGTACACAGATACGCAGTATTTT.

The rearrangement uses TRBV20-1 and TRBJ2-6; D is perhaps TRBD1 (6 bases). V was clipped by 3 bases and J by 0 bases, with 15 bases between them. The length of the CDR3 is 17 residues. Germline V gene lookup returns CDR1 DFQATT and CDR2 SNEGSKA (reference sequence). CDR3 sequence: CSASEWDTSSGANVLTF. The CDR3 coding sequence is TGCAGTGCTAGTGAATGGGACACAAGCTCTGGGGCCAACGTCCTGACTTTC.